This TCR gamma chain was found in a study of gamma-delta T cells after stem cell transplantation. TCRdb reanalyzed the RT-PCR reads using CATT. This table has more than 1,000 gamma-chain clones, more than 70% appearing once. The receptor was isolated from a human donor. It is not recorded whose cells these are; they may come from a transplant donor. Material: gamma-delta T cells.

For the CDR3, the DNA is TGTGCCACCTGGGATGGACCATATACCCTCTATAAGAAACTCTTT. Translating it yields CATWDGPYTLYKKLF. The rearrangement uses TRGV4 and TRGJ1 or TRGJ2. No J gene was available from TCRdb, and it was assigned here by a germline match of the DNA. The CDR3 loop spans 15 amino acids. V lost 1 base, J lost 7 bases, and 13 bases stayed unmatched. Germline V gene sequence: CDR1 EGSTGY, CDR2 YDSYTSSV.